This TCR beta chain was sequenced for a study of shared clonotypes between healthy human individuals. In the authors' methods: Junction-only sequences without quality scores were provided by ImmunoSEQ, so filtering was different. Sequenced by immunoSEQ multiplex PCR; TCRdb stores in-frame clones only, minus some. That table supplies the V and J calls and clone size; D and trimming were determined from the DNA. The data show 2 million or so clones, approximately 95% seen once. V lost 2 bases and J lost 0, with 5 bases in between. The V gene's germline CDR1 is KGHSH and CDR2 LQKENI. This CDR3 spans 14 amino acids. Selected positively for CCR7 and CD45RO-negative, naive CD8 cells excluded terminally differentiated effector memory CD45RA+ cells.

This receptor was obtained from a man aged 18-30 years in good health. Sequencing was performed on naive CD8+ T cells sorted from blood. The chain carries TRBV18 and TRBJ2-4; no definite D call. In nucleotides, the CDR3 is TGTGCCAGCTCACCAGACATAGCCAAAAACATTCAGTACTTC. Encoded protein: CASSPDIAKNIQYF.